The 21 T cell receptor beta chains below were found in one sample sequenced in a study of neurological immune-mediated disorders. Each CDR3 protein is one row after TCRdb ran MiXCR on the 5' RACE reads. The repertoire holds 95,000 to 150,000 distinct CDR3 sequences, with about 3.2% as singletons. Material for sequencing was PBMCs. Source of these receptors: a woman aged 25 to 39 with multiple sclerosis.

This clonotype has a count of ten or more. The chain carries TRBV20-1 and TRBJ1-2, with 8 bases identical to TRBD1. The germline gives CDR1 DFQATT, CDR2 SNEGSKA (reference sequence). The J segment lost 8 bases and the V segment lost 0 bases, leaving 5 bases of the junction unmatched. The CDR3 spans 13 residues. The CDR3 DNA reads TGCAGTGCTAGAGAGACAGGGGAGTTCGGCTACACCTTC. Protein sequence: CSARETGEFGYTF.

Many counts were recorded for this clonotype. The chain uses TRBV7-2 and TRBJ2-5; no definite D call. V lost 4 bases and J lost 8, with 11 bases in between. The CDR3 runs to 12 residues. CDR1 and CDR2 from the germline V gene are SGHTA and FQGNSA. CDR3 in DNA: TGTGCCAGCAGCTCCAGATGGGATACCCAGTACTTC. This encodes CASSSRWDTQYF.

This clonotype came up many times. The chain couples TRBV6-2 or TRBV6-3 to TRBJ1-2; weak D call: TRBD1 (5 bases). CDR3 size: 16 residues. CDR1 and CDR2 from the germline V gene are MNHEY and SVGEGT. The germline V and J ends were trimmed by 7 bases and 8 bases, with 26 bases remaining between them. The DNA of the CDR3 is TGTGCCAGCAACAACATCTATGACAGCGGGTTGGCCGGCTACACCTTC. Translated, it gives CASNNIYDSGLAGYTF.

This clonotype came up many times. The J gene is TRBJ1-2, the V gene TRBV7-9; 8 nucleotides line up with TRBD1. Germline V lookup: CDR1 SEHNR, CDR2 FQNEAQ (reference sequence). J gave up 2 bases and V 1 base, and 9 bases lay outside the gene matches. The CDR3 length is 17 residues. This CDR3 is CASSLGYGQGDNYGYTF. The CDR3 DNA sequence: TGTGCCAGCAGCTTAGGGTATGGACAGGGCGACAACTATGGCTACACCTTC.

This clonotype was observed a handful of times. This chain links TRBV5-6 with TRBJ1-2; 8 bases are a match to TRBD1. The CDR3 spans 13 residues. Germline V gives CDR1 SGHDT, CDR2 YYEEEE. V was clipped by 5 bases and J by 4 bases; unmatched bases: 4. CDR3 amino acids: CASRGQAVYGYTF. The DNA for the CDR3 is TGTGCCAGCAGGGGACAGGCGGTCTATGGCTACACCTTC.

A few counts support this clonotype. V and J are TRBV7-2 and TRBJ2-5, with 10 bases aligning to TRBD2. The junction had 7 bases not matched to a gene; V was cut back by 1 base and J by 5 bases. The CDR3 extends over 16 amino acids. CDR1 and CDR2 from the germline V gene are SGHTA and FQGNSA. The CDR3 spells CASSLGGSGGYETQYF. Written as DNA, the CDR3 is TGTGCCAGCAGCTTAGGTGGTAGCGGGGGGTACGAGACCCAGTACTTC.

In this sample, this clonotype turned up many times. The V and J genes are TRBV18 and TRBJ1-3, with D unresolved. This CDR3 contains 13 residues. CDR1 is KGHSH, CDR2 LQKENI, per germline. Trimming took 6 bases from V and 2 from J, leaving 8 bases between them. The CDR3 protein is CASSEKAGNTIYF. CDR3 DNA sequence: TGTGCCAGCTCTGAGAAGGCTGGAAACACCATATATTTT.

This clonotype has only a few counts. The chain is built from TRBV15 and TRBJ1-4; no definite D call. The V and J ends lost 1 base and 8 bases respectively, with 11 bases between them. Germline CDR1 and CDR2: LNHNV and YYDKDF (reference sequence). CDR3 length equals 14 residues. This CDR3 is CATSRAWASEKLFF. In DNA, the CDR3 is TGTGCCACCAGCAGAGCCTGGGCGTCGGAAAAACTGTTTTTT.

This clonotype appeared many times. The rearrangement joins TRBV7-6 to TRBJ2-7; the match to TRBD1 covers 10 bases. Germline trimming cut 5 bases from V and 7 bases from J; bases unmatched to any gene: 11. This CDR3 is 15 amino acids long. Germline CDR1 reads SGHVS; CDR2 reads FNYEAQ. The DNA of the CDR3 is TGTGCCAGCAGCCCAACCGGGACAGGGGCGAGGGAGCAGTACTTC. It is translated as CASSPTGTGAREQYF.

At least ten counts were recorded for this clonotype. The chain is built from TRBV7-2 and TRBJ2-1; 8 bases match TRBD2. The CDR3 has 17 amino acids. The J segment lost 4 bases and the V segment lost 2 bases, leaving 10 bases of the junction unmatched. Per germline, CDR1 SGHTA and CDR2 FQGNSA. CDR3 DNA sequence: TGTGCCAGCAGCTTATGGCAATCCGGGGGGGCTTACAATGAGCAGTTCTTC. This codes for CASSLWQSGGAYNEQFF.

Many counts were recorded for this clonotype. This sequence joins TRBV5-1 and TRBJ2-1; TRBD2 matches 7 bases. This CDR3 region has 15 residues. The junction had 5 bases not matched to a gene; V was cut back by 4 bases and J by 1 base. Germline CDR1 and CDR2: SGHRS and YFSETQ. The CDR3 DNA is TGCGCCAGCAGCAACCAGGGAGGGTCCTACAATGAGCAGTTCTTC. Protein: CASSNQGGSYNEQFF.

This clonotype occurred many times. This chain links TRBV7-2 with TRBJ2-4; 10 positions agree with TRBD1. The ends lost 5 bases at V and 7 bases at J; junction bases unmatched: 11. Germline-derived CDR1 and CDR2 are SGHTA and FQGNSA. The length of the CDR3 is 16 residues. In DNA form, the CDR3 reads TGTGCCAGCAGCATCAGACAGGGGGCTTTTAGGAACATTCAGTACTTC. This encodes CASSIRQGAFRNIQYF.

This clonotype came up many times. The chain uses TRBV3-1 and TRBJ1-2, with 9 bases aligning to TRBD1. Germline assignment: CDR1 LGHDT and CDR2 YNNKEL (reference sequence). The CDR3 sequence is 15 residues long. V lost 1 base and J lost 2; bases outside the gene matches: 2. This CDR3 is CASSQGQGGNYGYTF. CDR3 DNA sequence: TGTGCCAGCAGCCAAGGACAGGGGGGAAACTATGGCTACACCTTC.

This clonotype has a count of ten or more. This chain links TRBV10-3 with TRBJ1-3; D might be TRBD1 (6 bases). The V end was cut by 1 base, the J end by 0 bases, with 10 bases between. This CDR3 contains 16 residues. CDR1 ENHRY and CDR2 SYGVKD come from the germline V gene. The DNA for the CDR3 is TGTGCCATCAGTGAGTACAGGGAGAGCTCTGGAAACACCATATATTTT. Amino acids: CAISEYRESSGNTIYF.

Many counts were recorded for this clonotype. The chain uses TRBV20-1 and TRBJ2-1, with 9 bases aligning to TRBD1. The CDR3 is 13 amino acids. V was clipped by 6 bases and J by 5 bases; unmatched bases: 5. CDR1 is DFQATT, CDR2 SNEGSKA, per germline (reference sequence). The DNA of the CDR3 is TGCAGTGCAAGGGACAGGGAGGACAATGAGCAGTTCTTC. Translation: CSARDREDNEQFF.

This clonotype was recorded at least ten times. The rearrangement links TRBV20-1 to TRBJ2-5; 9 bases line up with TRBD2. The ends lost 3 bases at V and 5 bases at J; junction bases unmatched: 10. The CDR3 covers 15 residues. Germline V gene lookup returns CDR1 DFQATT and CDR2 SNEGSKA (reference sequence). The CDR3 reads CSASTGAGGSETQYF. The CDR3 nucleotides read TGCAGTGCTAGCACTGGAGCGGGGGGATCGGAGACCCAGTACTTC.

This clonotype was counted at least ten times. J is TRBJ2-1 and V is TRBV7-8; D might be TRBD1 or TRBD2, each matching 5 bases. Deletions cut 1 base from V and 9 bases from J, with 13 bases between. The germline gives CDR1 SGHVS, CDR2 FQNEAQ. The CDR3 has 14 amino acids. The CDR3: CASSLGGLTSEQFF. CDR3 DNA: TGTGCCAGCAGCTTAGGGGGGTTAACGAGTGAGCAGTTCTTC.

In its sample, this clonotype was seen many times. The rearrangement joins TRBV7-6 to TRBJ2-5; 7 bases match TRBD1. Germline V lookup: CDR1 SGHVS, CDR2 FNYEAQ. V lost 1 base and J lost 2; bases outside the gene matches: 7. The CDR3 loop spans 16 amino acids. CDR3 loop: CASSLEFDRAQETQYF. The CDR3 DNA sequence: TGTGCCAGCAGCTTAGAGTTCGACAGGGCGCAAGAGACCCAGTACTTC. The full variable domain, rest sourced from reference TRBV7-6 and TRBJ2-5, is GAGVSQSPRYKVTKRGQDVALRCDPISGHVSLYWYRQALGQGPEFLTYFNYEAQQDKSGLPNDRFSAERPEGSISTLTIQRTEQRDSAMYRCASSLEFDRAQETQYFGPGTRLLVL.

This clonotype has ten or more counts. V is TRBV28 and J is TRBJ2-3; no firm D call. Trimming shortened V by 3 bases and J by 1 base, and 11 bases separated the two germline ends. This CDR3 has 15 residues. The germline V gene has CDR1 MDHEN and CDR2 SYDVKM. In DNA form, the CDR3 reads TGTGCCAGCAGTTTTTCGGACGGAGGCACAGATACGCAGTATTTT. Protein product: CASSFSDGGTDTQYF. The variable domain in full, with the rest retrieved from reference TRBV28 and TRBJ2-3, is DVKVTQSSRYLVKRTGEKVFLECVQDMDHENMFWYRQDPGLGLRLIYFSYDVKMKEKGDIPEGYSVSREKKERFSLILESASTNQTSMYLCASSFSDGGTDTQYFGPGTRLTVL.

There are many counts of this clonotype. The chain uses TRBV27 and TRBJ1-4, with D possibly TRBD1 on 5 matching bases. This CDR3 contains 12 residues. The V end was cut by 7 bases, the J end by 14 bases, with 17 bases between. Germline CDR1 reads MNHEY; CDR2 reads SMNVEV (reference sequence). The CDR3 reads CASIMDPQVLFF. DNA for the CDR3: TGTGCCAGCATCATGGACCCACAGGTCCTGTTTTTT. Looking up the rest from reference TRBV27 and TRBJ1-4 gives the full variable domain: EAQVTQNPRYLITVTGKKLTVTCSQNMNHEYMSWYRQDPGLGLRQIYYSMNVEVTDKGDVPEGYKVSRKEKRNFPLILESPSPNQTSLYFCASIMDPQVLFFGSGTQLSVL.

This clonotype was seen ten or more times. The chain links TRBV21-1 to TRBJ1-2. TRBV21-1 is shown as a pseudogene. The length of the CDR3 is 14 residues. The CDR3 is CASSTSEEGYGYTF. CDR3 DNA: TGTGCCAGCAGCACCAGTGAGGAGGGCTATGGCTACACCTTC.